A selection of T cell receptor beta chains follows, all from one sample in a study of T-cell reconstitution after alpha-beta-depleted transplantation in children. MiXCR, run by TCRdb on the PCR reads, gives a single entry per CDR3 protein. Among roughly 220,000 distinct CDR3 sequences listed, around 12% were seen once. The material was PBMCs from the stem cell graft donor, obtained from the stem cell graft. The receptors were gathered from a human donor who donated a stem cell graft to a child with acute lymphoblastic leukemia. The conserved cysteine and the conserved F or W are not part of the CDR3 here. A D gene is named only where the DNA matches it firmly. Rows may omit the clone size; those that give it use once, few, many or a size class.

D gene	V gene	clone size	J gene	CDR3 protein
-	TRBV7-6	many	TRBJ2-7	ASSFNGDPTLGEQY
-	TRBV12-3/TRBV12-4	many	TRBJ1-5	ATGDRQAGPQH
TRBD2	TRBV28	many	TRBJ2-3	ASSLLAGRTDTQY
-	TRBV5-1	many	TRBJ2-1	ASSSQGGAGNEQF
-	TRBV24-1	many	TRBJ1-2	ATSEGVYGYT
-	TRBV4-3	many	TRBJ1-1	ASSQGRVNTEAF
-	TRBV5-1	many	TRBJ2-2	ASSLEQGKDTGELF
-	TRBV3-1	many	TRBJ1-2	ASSQVAYGYT
-	TRBV12-3/TRBV12-4	few	TRBJ2-1	ASSSDKDSEGLYRQF
-	TRBV6-2/TRBV6-3	many	TRBJ1-5	ASSNGENQPQH
TRBD1	TRBV29-1	many	TRBJ1-2	SVEGPGQQLLGT
TRBD1	TRBV6-1	few	TRBJ2-7	ASSETGVPDEQY
-	TRBV15	many	TRBJ2-6	ATSLQGSGANVLT
-	TRBV6-5	many	TRBJ1-2	AIRDPYGYT
-	TRBV12-3/TRBV12-4	-	TRBJ1-5	ASSGGGPQPQD
-	TRBV5-1	many	TRBJ2-2	ASSLVQAGTGELF
-	TRBV5-6	many	TRBJ2-3	ASSPRAADTQY
-	TRBV29-1	many	TRBJ2-7	SVEVTMSAEQY
-	TRBV25-1	many	TRBJ1-4	ASSEYGETLF
-	TRBV20-1	many	TRBJ1-3	SAPDRRSGNTIY
-	TRBV12-3/TRBV12-4	many	TRBJ2-7	ASSFGQASSDEQY
-	TRBV20-1	many	TRBJ1-5	SARVGGYQPQH
TRBD2	TRBV4-3	-	TRBJ2-5	ASSPGTSGGGGTQY